The 21 T cell receptor beta chains in this list originate from one sample, sequenced in a study of T-cell reconstitution after alpha-beta-depleted transplantation in children. Unique molecular identifiers featured in how the TCRbeta library was prepared. TCRdb processed the PCR reads anew with MiXCR; each CDR3 protein has one entry. The sample includes more than 450,000 distinct CDR3 sequences, around 16% seen only once; the top ten take more than 2.5%. Source: PBMCs from the stem cell graft donor, taken from the stem cell graft. The receptors here all came from a human donor who donated a stem cell graft to a child with acute lymphoblastic leukemia.

The V and J genes are TRBV18 and TRBJ2-6; D might be TRBD1 (5 bases). In germline, CDR1 is KGHSH, CDR2 LQKENI. V was cut by 3 bases and J by 7 bases, with 10 bases left in between. The CDR3 sequence is 14 residues long. As DNA, the CDR3 is TGTGCCAGCTCACCTGGCAGGGATGCCAACGTCCTGACTTTC. Protein: CASSPGRDANVLTF.

There are a few counts of this clonotype. A junction boundary mismatches the germline segment, possibly from a read error. The genes are TRBV20-1 and TRBJ1-2, with a tentative D call TRBD1 (5 bases). The CDR3 loop spans 11 amino acids. Germline V gene sequence: CDR1 DFQATT, CDR2 SNEGSKA (reference sequence). This CDR3 is CAPWGSYGYTF. The CDR3 DNA is TGTGCACCGTGGGGGAGCTATGGCTACACCTTC.

The chain has TRBV7-3 and TRBJ2-5, with D possibly TRBD2 on 6 matching bases. The CDR3 has 13 amino acids. The germline V gene encodes CDR1 SGHTA and CDR2 FQGTGA. V dropped 4 bases and J dropped 5 bases, with 11 bases sitting between them. DNA for the CDR3: TGTGCCAGCAGCTGGGGCGGGACCGAGACCCAGTACTTC. Protein product: CASSWGGTETQYF.

This clonotype was observed a few times. V usage is TRBV29-1 and J usage is TRBJ2-3; the D call may be TRBD1 or TRBD2 (5 bases each). V lost 2 bases and J 5 bases, leaving 11 bases between the germline ends. The CDR3 consists of 13 residues. Per the germline V gene, CDR1 is SQVTM and CDR2 is ANQGSEA. The CDR3 DNA reads as TGCAGCGTTGAACGGGGACGTAAAGATACGCAGTATTTT. Protein product: CSVERGRKDTQYF.

In this sample, this clonotype turned up a few times. The genes are TRBV20-1 and TRBJ2-7; the D gene is possibly TRBD2 (6 bases). The CDR3 is made up of 13 amino acids. Trimming removed 2 bases from V and 0 bases from J, with 8 bases in between. The V gene's germline CDR1 is DFQATT and CDR2 SNEGSKA (reference sequence). The CDR3 DNA sequence: TGCAGTGCTAGAAGGGACTTCTCCTACGAGCAGTACTTC. Amino acids: CSARRDFSYEQYF.

The rearrangement joins TRBV5-1 to TRBJ2-1; D uncertain. The CDR3 is 15 amino acids. The germline CDR1 and CDR2 sequences are SGHRS and YFSETQ. Trimming left V 3 bases short and J 2 bases short, with 12 bases between. The CDR3 coding sequence is TGCGCCAGCAGCTATTTTGGATCCCCCTACAATGAGCAGTTCTTC. Its translation is CASSYFGSPYNEQFF.

The chain joins TRBV9 to TRBJ1-1; D not certain. Germline V gene data show CDR1 as SGDLS and CDR2 as YYNGEE. Trimming removed 4 bases from V and 1 base from J, with 17 bases in between. The CDR3 loop spans 16 amino acids. The CDR3 coding sequence is TGTGCCAGCAGCTCACCCACGGGGTCAGGGAACACTGAAGCTTTCTTT. Translating it yields CASSSPTGSGNTEAFF.

The J gene is TRBJ2-2, the V gene TRBV6-1; TRBD2 aligns across 10 bases. After removal of 0 bases from V and 4 bases from J, the junction contained 8 bases not matched to a gene. CDR1 is MNHNS, CDR2 SASEGT, per germline. CDR3 length: 18 residues. CDR3 DNA: TGTGCCAGCAGTGAAGCCCCTAGCGGGAGTTTCTTCACCGGGGAGCTGTTTTTT. Amino acid sequence: CASSEAPSGSFFTGELFF.

This clonotype was found a few times. The chain recombines TRBV20-1 with TRBJ2-7; the match to TRBD1 covers 8 bases. This CDR3 region has 14 residues. Germline-derived CDR1 and CDR2 are DFQATT and SNEGSKA (reference sequence). The ends lost 2 bases at V and 3 bases at J; junction bases unmatched: 6. CDR3 DNA: TGCAGTGCTAGATCCCCGGGACAGGACTACGAGCAGTACTTC. Translated, it gives CSARSPGQDYEQYF.

This clonotype has only a few counts. V usage is TRBV15 and J usage is TRBJ1-1, with D perhaps matching TRBD1 (5 bases). The CDR3 has 15 residues. The ends were cut back, 0 bases at V and 4 bases at J, with 12 bases in the middle. Germline V gene sequence: CDR1 LNHNV, CDR2 YYDKDF (reference sequence). The CDR3 protein is CATSRDKGIGTEAFF. The CDR3 coding sequence is TGTGCCACCAGCAGAGATAAGGGGATCGGCACTGAAGCTTTCTTT.

The rearrangement joins TRBV20-1 to TRBJ2-7, with 16 bases fitting TRBD2. With V trimmed by 0 bases and J by 4 bases, 18 bases remained unmatched. This CDR3 is built from 21 residues. The germline CDR1 and CDR2 sequences are DFQATT and SNEGSKA (reference sequence). CDR3 bases: TGCAGTGCTAGAGACCCCGCATATGCCGGGACTAGCGGGAGGGCCGAGTACGAGCAGTACTTC. Residues: CSARDPAYAGTSGRAEYEQYF.

This clonotype occurred a few times. For the CDR3, the DNA is TGCGCCATCAGTCTGGGGAGCGGGAGTGGGGATGAGCAGTTCTTC. Protein product: CAISLGSGSGDEQFF. This chain links TRBV5-1 with TRBJ2-1; 8 nucleotides agree with TRBD2. CDR3 size: 15 residues. Per germline, CDR1 SGHRS and CDR2 YFSETQ. J was trimmed by 8 bases and V by 9 bases; bases with no gene match: 16.

This clonotype has only a few counts. The chain uses TRBV20-1 and TRBJ2-7, with 9 bases aligning to TRBD2. The germline V gene encodes CDR1 DFQATT and CDR2 SNEGSKA (reference sequence). With V trimmed by 5 bases and J by 4 bases, 9 bases remained unmatched. The CDR3 spans 14 residues. Here the CDR3 reads CSAQIRSGRYEQYF. DNA of the CDR3: TGCAGTGCTCAGATCCGGAGCGGGAGGTACGAGCAGTACTTC.

This clonotype came up a few times. The CDR3 loop reads CASSRDGAYEQYF. The CDR3 coding sequence is TGCGCCAGCAGCCGGGACGGAGCCTACGAGCAGTACTTC. The rearrangement joins TRBV5-1 to TRBJ2-7; D possibly matches TRBD1 or TRBD2 (5 bases each). Germline V gene data show CDR1 as SGHRS and CDR2 as YFSETQ. The germline V and J ends were trimmed by 4 bases and 2 bases, with 10 bases remaining between them. The CDR3 has 13 amino acids.

The chain uses TRBV5-6 and TRBJ1-2; 7 bases align to TRBD1. The CDR3 has 14 amino acids. CDR1 SGHDT and CDR2 YYEEEE come from the germline V gene. After removal of 3 bases from V and 5 bases from J, the junction contained 7 bases not matched to a gene. CDR3 DNA: TGTGCCAGCAGCTCCCTCGGGACAGCATATGGCTACACCTTC. Encoded protein: CASSSLGTAYGYTF.

Only a few counts were recorded for this clonotype. This chain uses TRBV20-1 with TRBJ2-1, with 9 bases identical to TRBD1. Trimming removed 2 bases from V and 7 bases from J; junction bases left unmatched: 3. The germline V gene has CDR1 DFQATT and CDR2 SNEGSKA (reference sequence). The CDR3 totals 13 residues. The CDR3 DNA reads TGCAGTGCTAGACGGGACAGGGTTAATGAGCAGTTCTTC. It is translated as CSARRDRVNEQFF.

This clonotype was detected a few times. The rearrangement joins TRBV9 to TRBJ2-7, with D perhaps matching TRBD1 (6 bases). Trimming removed 3 bases at V and 6 bases at J, with 16 bases between. In germline, CDR1 is SGDLS, CDR2 YYNGEE. CDR3 length: 14 amino acids. This chain's CDR3 is CASSAPLLGGEQYF. The CDR3, as DNA: TGTGCCAGCAGCGCCCCACTCCTAGGGGGCGAGCAGTACTTC. Full variable domain (remainder filled in from reference TRBV9 and TRBJ2-7): DSGVTQTPKHLITATGQRVTLRCSPRSGDLSVYWYQQSLDQGLQFLIQYYNGEERAKGNILERFSAQQFPDLHSELNLSSLELGDSALYFCASSAPLLGGEQYFGPGTRLTVT.

The chain links TRBV30 to TRBJ2-7; D remains unclear. V was shortened by 3 bases and J by 7 bases, with 19 bases between the two germline ends. The CDR3 sequence is 14 residues long. CDR1 is GTSNPN and CDR2 is SVGIG in the germline V gene (reference sequence). CDR3 nucleotides: TGTGCCTGGAGCCCCCGGGCGAACTCTTGGGAGCAGTACTTC. Translated: CAWSPRANSWEQYF.

This clonotype has more than one count but fewer than ten. This rearrangement joins TRBV5-1 to TRBJ2-2; possible D gene TRBD2, 5 bases. The CDR3 is made up of 15 amino acids. Trimming removed 0 bases at V and 3 bases at J, with 9 bases between. Germline loops: CDR1 SGHRS, CDR2 YFSETQ. The CDR3 loop reads CASSLEGSDTGELFF. CDR3 DNA sequence: TGCGCCAGCAGCTTGGAAGGGAGCGACACCGGGGAGCTGTTTTTT.

The genes are TRBV27 and TRBJ1-3; no reliable D call. The CDR3 runs 15 residues. Germline V gene sequence: CDR1 MNHEY, CDR2 SMNVEV (reference sequence). The ends were cut back, 7 bases at V and 2 bases at J, with 15 bases in the middle. CDR3 protein: CASTSAWLAGNTIYF. The CDR3 DNA follows: TGTGCCAGCACCTCAGCGTGGCTTGCTGGAAACACCATATATTTT.

The rearrangement links TRBV4-1 to TRBJ2-3; maybe TRBD1 (5 bases). Germline V lookup: CDR1 MGHRA, CDR2 YSYEKL. The CDR3 runs 16 residues. The V end was cut by 0 bases, the J end by 1 base, with 11 bases between. The CDR3 nucleotides are TGCGCCAGCAGCCAAGAGGGCAGGGCACGCACAGATACGCAGTATTTT. Translating it yields CASSQEGRARTDTQYF.